The 18 T cell receptor beta chains in this list originate from one sample, sequenced in a study of CD8 T cells in ankylosing spondylitis. TCRdb analysed the 5' RACE reads with MiXCR anew, one entry per CDR3 protein. Here the sample spans about 300,000 distinct CDR3 sequences, around 21% being singletons. Material: blood, either unsorted or a sorted T cell fraction (not recorded which). These receptors all stem from a female donor with ankylosing spondylitis or in good health (not recorded which).

This clonotype occurred a few times. This chain joins TRBV20-1 and TRBJ2-5; 7 positions agree with TRBD2. This CDR3 comprises 12 residues. Germline loops: CDR1 DFQATT, CDR2 SNEGSKA (reference sequence). The ends lost 5 bases at V and 5 bases at J; junction bases unmatched: 5. The CDR3: CSAGGAGETQYF. CDR3 in DNA: TGCAGTGCTGGGGGAGCGGGGGAGACCCAGTACTTC.

The chain carries TRBV7-9 and TRBJ1-5, with 7 nucleotides matching TRBD1. The J segment lost 4 bases and the V segment lost 5 bases, leaving 8 bases of the junction unmatched. The CDR3 runs to 15 residues. Germline values: CDR1 SEHNR, CDR2 FQNEAQ (reference sequence). CDR3 nucleotides: TGTGCCAGCAGCCCCAGAGGGACAGCAAATCAGCCCCAGCATTTT. Its translation is CASSPRGTANQPQHF. The entire variable domain, with the rest obtained from reference TRBV7-9 and TRBJ1-5, is as follows: DTGVSQNPRHKITKRGQNVTFRCDPISEHNRLYWYRQTLGQGPEFLTYFQNEAQLEKSRLLSDRFSAERPKGSFSTLEIQRTEQGDSAMYLCASSPRGTANQPQHFGDGTRLSIL.

This clonotype was detected ten times or more. CDR3: CSVLVRVPYNEQFF. The CDR3 DNA follows: TGCAGCGTTTTGGTCAGGGTTCCCTACAATGAGCAGTTCTTC. The V and J genes are TRBV29-1 and TRBJ2-1; TRBD1 might be the D (5 bases). There are 14 residues in the CDR3. The germline V and J ends were trimmed by 5 bases and 2 bases, with 13 bases remaining between them. The germline gives CDR1 SQVTM, CDR2 ANQGSEA.

This clonotype has only a few counts. The chain is built from TRBV20-1 and TRBJ2-1; D unclear. Trimming cost V 2 bases and J 1 base, with 15 bases left between them. CDR3 length: 16 residues. CDR1 is DFQATT, CDR2 SNEGSKA, per germline (reference sequence). The chain's CDR3 is CSARINRLLSYNEQFF. The CDR3, as DNA: TGCAGTGCTAGAATAAATAGGCTTCTTTCCTACAATGAGCAGTTCTTC.

The chain couples TRBV10-2 to TRBJ2-5; 7 bases align to TRBD2. The junction had 6 bases not matched to a gene; V was cut back by 5 bases and J by 3 bases. Germline CDR1 WSHSY, CDR2 SAAADI. The CDR3 is 14 residues long. For the CDR3, the DNA is TGCGCCAGCAGTCCCCTAGCGGAGAAAGAGACCCAGTACTTC. Protein: CASSPLAEKETQYF.

J is TRBJ2-7 and V is TRBV28; perhaps TRBD2 as D (7 bases). The CDR3 consists of 14 residues. Germline values: CDR1 MDHEN, CDR2 SYDVKM. V was clipped by 5 bases and J by 3 bases, with 14 bases between them. The CDR3 nucleotides read TGTGCCAGCAGTCCAGCGGGACAAAACTACGAGCAGTACTTC. Translation gives CASSPAGQNYEQYF.

V usage is TRBV5-1 and J usage is TRBJ2-5; perhaps D is TRBD1 or TRBD2 (5 bases each). In germline, CDR1 is SGHRS, CDR2 YFSETQ. The CDR3 has 15 residues. Trimming pared 4 bases from V and 3 bases from J, leaving 16 bases between. The CDR3 reads CASSLYSGPKETQYF. DNA for the CDR3: TGCGCCAGCAGCCTCTACTCGGGGCCAAAAGAGACCCAGTACTTC.

The genes are TRBV7-8 and TRBJ1-3, with D possibly being TRBD1 (5 bases). This CDR3 has 16 residues. With 3 bases removed from V and 2 bases from J, the gap between germline ends came to 14 bases. The germline gives CDR1 SGHVS, CDR2 FQNEAQ. This CDR3 reads CASSLRGREAGNTIYF. CDR3 sequence (DNA): TGTGCCAGCAGCTTGCGGGGGAGAGAGGCTGGAAACACCATATATTTT. The full variable domain, rest sourced from reference TRBV7-8 and TRBJ1-3, is GAGVSQSPRYKVAKRGQDVALRCDPISGHVSLFWYQQALGQGPEFLTYFQNEAQLDKSGLPSDRFFAERPEGSVSTLKIQRTQQEDSAVYLCASSLRGREAGNTIYFGEGSWLTVV.

V is TRBV11-1 and J is TRBJ2-1; 9 bases line up with TRBD2. V was pared by 1 base and J by 10 bases, with 8 bases of the junction left unmatched. Per the germline V gene, CDR1 is SGHAT and CDR2 is FQDESV (reference sequence). CDR3 length equals 15 residues. The CDR3 sequence: CASSLGGGRAGEQFF. DNA for the CDR3: TGTGCCAGCAGCTTAGGTGGCGGGAGGGCCGGAGAGCAGTTCTTC.

In nucleotides, the CDR3 is TGTGCCAGCAGCTTAGTTGGACCACTAGATACGCAGTATTTT. Its translation is CASSLVGPLDTQYF. This chain links TRBV7-2 with TRBJ2-3; no clear D gene. Germline lookup yields CDR1 SGHTA and CDR2 FQGNSA. V was trimmed by 1 base and J by 5 bases, leaving 10 bases between them. CDR3 size: 14 residues. The whole variable domain, remainder taken from reference TRBV7-2 and TRBJ2-3, is GAGVSQSPSNKVTEKGKDVELRCDPISGHTALYWYRQSLGQGLEFLIYFQGNSAPDKSGLPSDRFSAERTGGSVSTLTIQRTQQEDSAVYLCASSLVGPLDTQYFGPGTRLTVL.

This chain joins TRBV20-1 and TRBJ1-6, with D possibly being TRBD1 (5 bases). The V and J ends lost 3 bases and 7 bases respectively, with 16 bases between them. Germline CDR1 reads DFQATT; CDR2 reads SNEGSKA (reference sequence). The CDR3 runs 15 residues. DNA for the CDR3: TGCAGTGCTAGGGGGCGCATCGGGCTAAATTCACCCCTCCACTTT. It is translated as CSARGRIGLNSPLHF.

In this sample, this clonotype turned up many times. The genes are TRBV20-1 and TRBJ2-7, with D perhaps matching TRBD1 (5 bases). V was trimmed by 3 bases and J by 6 bases, leaving 12 bases between them. The germline V gene encodes CDR1 DFQATT and CDR2 SNEGSKA (reference sequence). CDR3 size: 12 residues. The CDR3 DNA sequence: TGCAGTGCTAGTTCAGGGATTAGCGAGCAGTACTTC. Its translation: CSASSGISEQYF.

This clonotype appeared a few times. The chain combines TRBV12-3 or TRBV12-4 with TRBJ2-7; D is perhaps TRBD2 (6 bases). This CDR3 is 14 amino acids long. Trimming took 2 bases from V and 7 from J, leaving 15 bases between them. The CDR3 nucleotides read TGTGCCAGCAGTTTATTTGGGACTGCCGAAGAGCAGTACTTC. Its protein is CASSLFGTAEEQYF.

This clonotype was found many times. V is TRBV20-1 and J is TRBJ2-1; 7 bases agree with TRBD2. The J segment lost 1 base and the V segment lost 8 bases, leaving 8 bases of the junction unmatched. This CDR3 region has 14 residues. Germline CDR1 DFQATT, CDR2 SNEGSKA (reference sequence). CDR3 region: CSLWAGASYNEQFF. CDR3 nucleotide sequence: TGCAGTCTCTGGGCGGGAGCTTCCTACAATGAGCAGTTCTTC.

The chain combines TRBV7-6 with TRBJ1-1, with D unclear. Between the trimmed V and J ends, which lost 1 base and 7 bases, there was a span of 10 bases. The CDR3 sequence is 13 residues long. Germline V CDR1 and CDR2: SGHVS, FNYEAQ. DNA for the CDR3: TGTGCCAGCAGCTTAGTCCTGGACGGTGAAGCTTTCTTT. Translating gives CASSLVLDGEAFF. Full variable domain (missing parts from reference TRBV7-6 and TRBJ1-1): GAGVSQSPRYKVTKRGQDVALRCDPISGHVSLYWYRQALGQGPEFLTYFNYEAQQDKSGLPNDRFSAERPEGSISTLTIQRTEQRDSAMYRCASSLVLDGEAFFGQGTRLTVV.

The rearrangement links TRBV7-9 to TRBJ1-2, with a possible D match to TRBD1 (6 bases). Germline V lookup: CDR1 SEHNR, CDR2 FQNEAQ (reference sequence). This CDR3 has 15 residues. Deletions cut 4 bases from V and 2 bases from J, with 14 bases between. CDR3 sequence (DNA): TGTGCCAGCAGCTCTGATCGGACAGCAAACTATGGCTACACCTTC. Translated, it gives CASSSDRTANYGYTF.

This clonotype has a handful of counts. The J gene is TRBJ2-5, the V gene TRBV6-5; D remains unclear. V was shortened by 2 bases and J by 7 bases, with 20 bases between the two germline ends. Per the germline V gene, CDR1 is MNHEY and CDR2 is SVGAGI. CDR3 length: 16 amino acids. Here the CDR3 DNA reads TGTGCCAGCAGTTACGCCTCGGATATCTCCGGCCTGACCCAGTACTTC. As protein: CASSYASDISGLTQYF.

This clonotype occurred a few times. The J gene is TRBJ2-1, the V gene TRBV6-1; 7 bases map to TRBD2. CDR3 length: 13 amino acids. The V segment lost 6 bases and the J segment 5 bases; nucleotides outside the gene matches: 4. CDR1 and CDR2 (germline): MNHNS, SASEGT. The CDR3 DNA sequence: TGTGCCAGCAGGCGGGACTACCACAATGAGCAGTTCTTC. Its protein is CASRRDYHNEQFF.